These 24 T cell receptor beta chains were all obtained from the same sample, sequenced in a study of glioma-infiltrating T cells. Using RNA template, CDR3s of TCR alpha and beta were amplified with iRepertoire arm-PCR. Using its own MiXCR run on the multiplex PCR reads, TCRdb lists one record per CDR3 protein. The sample has over 90,000 distinct CDR3 sequences; around 30% are singletons. The sample taken for sequencing was glioma tissue, nonneoplastic brain tissue, or PBMCs (not recorded which). The receptors shown here come from a human donor with low-grade glioma or glioblastoma, undergoing nonglioma brain surgery, or in good health (not recorded which).

This clonotype was seen ten or more times. The V call is TRBV7-2, the J call TRBJ2-3; the match to TRBD2 covers 9 bases. The J segment lost 0 bases and the V segment lost 5 bases, leaving 9 bases of the junction unmatched. The CDR3 is made up of 17 amino acids. The germline CDR1 and CDR2 sequences are SGHTA and FQGNSA. CDR3 in amino acids: CASSPYAGGVSTDTQYF. The CDR3 coding sequence is TGTGCCAGCAGCCCCTATGCGGGGGGGGTCAGCACAGATACGCAGTATTTT. Filled out from reference TRBV7-2 and TRBJ2-3, the complete variable domain reads GAGVSQSPSNKVTEKGKDVELRCDPISGHTALYWYRQSLGQGLEFLIYFQGNSAPDKSGLPSDRFSAERTGGSVSTLTIQRTQQEDSAVYLCASSPYAGGVSTDTQYFGPGTRLTVL.

There are a few counts of this clonotype. V is TRBV12-3 or TRBV12-4 and J is TRBJ2-6; possible D gene TRBD2, 6 bases. V was clipped by 6 bases and J by 3 bases, with 15 bases between them. The CDR3 runs to 16 residues. Written as DNA, the CDR3 is TGTGCCAGCAGCGCAGGGTTGGGAGGTGGGGCCAACGTCCTGACTTTC. Translating gives CASSAGLGGGANVLTF.

Of note for this clonotype: This may stem from a read error, because a much larger clone lies one nucleotide away. V gene TRBV20-1 combines with J gene TRBJ2-7, with TRBD2 identical over 7 bases. V was pared by 4 bases and J by 5 bases, with 8 bases of the junction left unmatched. The V gene's germline CDR1 is DFQATT and CDR2 SNEGSKA (reference sequence). This CDR3 has 13 amino acids. The CDR3 sequence: CSATSPAGDEQYF. The CDR3 nucleotides are TGCAGTGCTACTTCCCCGGCGGGGGACGAGCAGTACTTC.

This clonotype was observed many times. The chain couples TRBV2 to TRBJ1-5; D not certain. The germline V gene encodes CDR1 SNHLY and CDR2 FYNNEI. Trimming removed 5 bases from V and 4 bases from J, with 6 bases in between. This CDR3 has 12 amino acids. CDR3 amino acids: CASSTHNQPQHF. DNA for the CDR3: TGTGCCAGCAGTACCCATAATCAGCCCCAGCATTTT.

This clonotype was picked up many times. The CDR3 coding sequence is TGTGCCAGCAGCTTCGCACTGGGACTACAAGAGACCCAGTACTTC. As protein: CASSFALGLQETQYF. The chain combines TRBV14 with TRBJ2-5; 7 bases align to TRBD2. Germline V gene data show CDR1 as SGHDN and CDR2 as FVKESK. The J segment lost 2 bases and the V segment lost 5 bases, leaving 8 bases of the junction unmatched. This CDR3 is 15 amino acids long.

This clonotype was seen repeatedly, ten times or more. The chain couples TRBV11-2 to TRBJ2-1; D is uncertain. V was pared by 1 base and J by 9 bases, with 4 bases between. This CDR3 has 11 amino acids. CDR1 is SGHAT and CDR2 is FQNNGV in the germline V gene. CDR3 sequence reads: CASSLVSEQFF. The DNA for the CDR3 is TGTGCCAGCAGCTTAGTGAGTGAGCAGTTCTTC.

This clonotype was seen more than once but under ten times. V is TRBV7-3 and J is TRBJ2-5, with TRBD2 matching 9 bases. CDR1 and CDR2 (germline): SGHTA, FQGTGA. This CDR3 has 15 amino acids. J gave up 5 bases and V 5 bases, and 9 bases lay outside the gene matches. The CDR3: CASSPSGAKSETQYF. CDR3 nucleotides: TGTGCCAGCAGCCCTAGCGGGGCTAAATCGGAGACCCAGTACTTC.

The chain employs TRBV6-1 and TRBJ1-2; D is unclear. Germline V gene sequence: CDR1 MNHNS, CDR2 SASEGT. This CDR3 comprises 15 residues. With 8 bases removed from V and 0 bases from J, the gap between germline ends came to 16 bases. CDR3 sequence: CASLKSVETNYGYTF. CDR3 in DNA: TGTGCCAGCCTAAAAAGCGTCGAGACTAACTATGGCTACACCTTC.

This clonotype was seen repeatedly, ten times or more. This chain connects TRBV19 to TRBJ2-5; D unresolved. The V gene's germline CDR1 is LNHDA and CDR2 SQIVND (reference sequence). The CDR3 runs 11 residues. V was clipped by 5 bases and J by 4 bases, with 5 bases between them. CDR3 in amino acids: CASSFRETQYF. Written as DNA, the CDR3 is TGTGCCAGTAGTTTCCGAGAGACCCAGTACTTC. Combining the CDR3 with reference TRBV19 and TRBJ2-5 gives the whole variable domain DGGITQSPKYLFRKEGQNVTLSCEQNLNHDAMYWYRQDPGQGLRLIYYSQIVNDFQKGDIAEGYSVSREKKESFPLTVTSAQKNPTAFYLCASSFRETQYFGPGTRLLVL.

To note about this clonotype: A much larger clone is a single base away; this may be a read error. The chain combines TRBV24-1 with TRBJ1-6; no clear D gene. This CDR3 has 13 residues. V was clipped by 5 bases and J by 11 bases, with 12 bases between them. Germline V CDR1 and CDR2: KGHDR, SFDVKD. CDR3 bases: TGTGCCACCAGTGCCAAGACACACCCACCCCTCCACTTT. Protein product: CATSAKTHPPLHF.

This clonotype was recorded many times. CDR3 region: CSARSSGLGTDTQYF. CDR3 nucleotide sequence: TGCAGTGCTAGATCCTCCGGACTGGGCACAGATACGCAGTATTTT. The rearrangement joins TRBV20-1 to TRBJ2-3; possibly TRBD2 for D (5 bases). Deletions cut 2 bases from V and 1 base from J, with 13 bases between. CDR3 length: 15 residues. CDR1 and CDR2 from the germline V gene are DFQATT and SNEGSKA (reference sequence).

This clonotype was seen more than once but under ten times. The V gene is TRBV24-1, the J gene TRBJ2-5, with TRBD2 matching 12 bases. The V gene end was trimmed by 7 bases and the J gene end by 1 base; junction bases not matched to a gene: 12. The CDR3 spans 18 residues. CDR1 is KGHDR, CDR2 SFDVKD, per germline. The CDR3 region has the DNA TGTGCCACCAGCCCAGCCCTAACTAGCGGGGGGATCCAAGAGACCCAGTACTTC. Translating it yields CATSPALTSGGIQETQYF.

A note on this clonotype: A much larger clone differs from this one at a single base, so this may be a read error. The chain recombines TRBV6-2 or TRBV6-3 with TRBJ1-3; no clear D gene. The CDR3 contains 14 residues. Germline loops: CDR1 MNHEY, CDR2 SVGEGT. This CDR3 reads CASRSGKAGNAIYF. The CDR3 nucleotides read TGTGCCAGCAGGTCTGGGAAGGCTGGAAACGCCATATATTTT.

Notes on this clonotype: This may come from a read error, since a much larger clone is one base off. The chain recombines TRBV6-5 with TRBJ2-7; TRBD2 agrees at 12 bases. From germline, CDR1 is MNHEY and CDR2 SVGAGI. The CDR3 has 16 residues. J lost 3 bases, V lost 4 bases, and 7 bases had no gene match. The CDR3 loop reads CASSSRLAGVIYEQYF. In DNA form, the CDR3 reads TGTGCCAGCAGTTCCAGACTAGCGGGGGTAATCTACGAGCAGTACTTC.

This clonotype was counted many times. The chain recombines TRBV7-6 with TRBJ2-7; tentatively, D is TRBD1 (5 bases). The CDR3 loop spans 13 amino acids. With 2 bases removed from V and 6 bases from J, the gap between germline ends came to 11 bases. The germline CDR1 and CDR2 sequences are SGHVS and FNYEAQ. CDR3 DNA sequence: TGTGCCAGCAGCTTATCGACAGTGCGCGAGCAGTACTTC. It codes for CASSLSTVREQYF.

This clonotype was detected many times. The chain couples TRBV12-3 or TRBV12-4 to TRBJ2-7, with 7 bases that match TRBD2. J gave up 0 bases and V 5 bases, and 4 bases lay outside the gene matches. CDR3 size: 14 residues. The CDR3 sequence is CASSRSGTSYEQYF. DNA of the CDR3: TGTGCCAGCAGTAGAAGCGGGACCTCCTACGAGCAGTACTTC.

The V call is TRBV12-3 or TRBV12-4, the J call TRBJ2-5; 7 bases fit TRBD2. The CDR3 totals 15 residues. V lost 7 bases to trimming and J lost 2 bases; unmatched junction nucleotides: 10. This CDR3 reads CASKTSTSKQETQYF. CDR3 nucleotide sequence: TGTGCCAGCAAAACCTCGACTAGCAAGCAAGAGACCCAGTACTTC.

This rearrangement joins TRBV29-1 to TRBJ2-1; D is uncertain. The CDR3 runs 14 residues. V lost 3 bases, J lost 0 bases, and 9 bases lay in between. Germline V gene data show CDR1 as SQVTM and CDR2 as ANQGSEA. The DNA of the CDR3 is TGCAGCGTTGACGACCGAGGCTCCTACAATGAGCAGTTCTTC. Protein sequence: CSVDDRGSYNEQFF.

This clonotype was counted many times. The chain combines TRBV7-9 with TRBJ2-3, with 9 bases fitting TRBD2. The V segment lost 1 base and the J segment 2 bases; nucleotides outside the gene matches: 4. The CDR3 runs to 16 residues. The germline V gene has CDR1 SEHNR and CDR2 FQNEAQ (reference sequence). The CDR3: CASSLEVAGDTDTQYF. The CDR3 bases are TGTGCCAGCAGCTTAGAAGTAGCGGGGGACACAGATACGCAGTATTTT.

The V call is TRBV7-2, the J call TRBJ2-5; 9 bases fit TRBD2. The CDR3 spans 16 residues. CDR1 and CDR2 (germline): SGHTA, FQGNSA. With 2 bases clipped from V and 5 bases from J, the junction kept 9 bases outside the gene matches. In DNA, the CDR3 is TGTGCCAGCAGCTTAACCCAGGGACTAGCTGGGGAGACCCAGTACTTC. Amino acid sequence: CASSLTQGLAGETQYF.

Remarks on this clonotype: This may be a read error, as it is one base from a much larger clone. The chain couples TRBV2 to TRBJ2-7, with D perhaps TRBD1 or TRBD2 (5 bases each). CDR3 length: 11 residues. Germline assignment: CDR1 SNHLY and CDR2 FYNNEI. The CDR3 sequence: CASRNLGEQHF. DNA of the CDR3: TGTGCCAGCAGGAACCTGGGGGAGCAGCACTTC. Full variable domain (missing parts from reference TRBV2 and TRBJ2-7): EPEVTQTPSHQVTQMGQEVILRCVPISNHLYFYWYRQILGQKVEFLVSFYNNEISEKSEIFDDQFSVERPDGSNFTLKIRSTKLEDSAMYFCASRNLGEQHFGPGTRLTVT.

Only a few counts were recorded for this clonotype. This chain joins TRBV3-1 and TRBJ2-3; D might be TRBD2 (6 bases). The CDR3 extends over 16 amino acids. V was shortened by 3 bases and J by 3 bases, with 16 bases between the two germline ends. The germline CDR1 and CDR2 sequences are LGHDT and YNNKEL (reference sequence). The chain's CDR3 is CASSQGSVGRTDTQYF. As DNA, the CDR3 is TGTGCCAGCAGCCAGGGTAGCGTGGGGAGGACAGATACGCAGTATTTT.

This chain uses TRBV7-6 with TRBJ2-7; D perhaps matches TRBD1 (6 bases). This CDR3 region has 15 residues. Trimming stripped 0 bases from V and 3 bases from J, with 12 bases between. CDR1 SGHVS and CDR2 FNYEAQ come from the germline V gene. CDR3 in amino acids: CASSLAQGLSYEQYF. DNA of the CDR3: TGTGCCAGCAGCTTAGCACAGGGTTTGAGCTACGAGCAGTACTTC. Supplemented by reference TRBV7-6 and TRBJ2-7, the full variable domain reads GAGVSQSPRYKVTKRGQDVALRCDPISGHVSLYWYRQALGQGPEFLTYFNYEAQQDKSGLPNDRFSAERPEGSISTLTIQRTEQRDSAMYRCASSLAQGLSYEQYFGPGTRLTVT.

On this clonotype: A clone one base away is much larger, so this may be a read error. The CDR3: CATSGGSGTQYF. The CDR3 DNA sequence: TGTGCCACCAGTGGGGGGTCAGGGACCCAGTACTTC. The chain uses TRBV24-1 and TRBJ2-5, with D perhaps given as TRBD1 or TRBD2 (5 bases each). Deletions cut 5 bases from V and 7 bases from J, with 10 bases between. CDR1 is KGHDR and CDR2 is SFDVKD in the germline V gene. This CDR3 spans 12 amino acids.